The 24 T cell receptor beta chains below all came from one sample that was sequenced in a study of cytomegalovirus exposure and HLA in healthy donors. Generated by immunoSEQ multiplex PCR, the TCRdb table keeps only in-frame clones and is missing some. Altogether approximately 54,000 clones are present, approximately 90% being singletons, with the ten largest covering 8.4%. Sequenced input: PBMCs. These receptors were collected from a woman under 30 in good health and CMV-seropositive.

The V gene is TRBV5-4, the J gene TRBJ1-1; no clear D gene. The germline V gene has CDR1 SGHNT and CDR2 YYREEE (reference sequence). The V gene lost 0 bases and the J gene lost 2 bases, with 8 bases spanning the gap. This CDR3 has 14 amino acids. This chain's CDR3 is CASSLASPNTEAFF. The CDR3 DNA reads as TGTGCCAGCAGCTTGGCGAGTCCTAACACTGAAGCTTTCTTT.

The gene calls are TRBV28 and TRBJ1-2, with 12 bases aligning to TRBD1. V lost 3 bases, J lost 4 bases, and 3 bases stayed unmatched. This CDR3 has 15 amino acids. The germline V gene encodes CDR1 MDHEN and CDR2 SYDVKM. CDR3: CASSFRDRGPYGYTF. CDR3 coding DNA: TGTGCCAGCAGTTTCCGGGACAGGGGGCCCTATGGCTACACCTTC.

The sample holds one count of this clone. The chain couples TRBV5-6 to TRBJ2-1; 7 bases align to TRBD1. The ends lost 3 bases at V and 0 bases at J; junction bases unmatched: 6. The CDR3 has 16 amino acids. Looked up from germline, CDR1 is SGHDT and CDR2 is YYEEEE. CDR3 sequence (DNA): TGTGCCAGCAGCTCCGGGACAGCGAGCTCCTACAATGAGCAGTTCTTC. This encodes CASSSGTASSYNEQFF. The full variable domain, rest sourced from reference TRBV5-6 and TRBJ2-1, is DAGVTQSPTHLIKTRGQQVTLRCSPKSGHDTVSWYQQALGQGPQFIFQYYEEEERQRGNFPDRFSGHQFPNYSSELNVNALLLGDSALYLCASSSGTASSYNEQFFGPGTRLTVL.

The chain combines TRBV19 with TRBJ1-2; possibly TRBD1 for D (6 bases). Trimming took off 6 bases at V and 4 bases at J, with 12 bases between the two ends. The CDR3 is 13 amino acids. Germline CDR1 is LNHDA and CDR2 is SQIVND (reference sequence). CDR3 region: CASRPGHFYGYTF. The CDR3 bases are TGTGCCAGTAGACCGGGACACTTCTATGGCTACACCTTC.

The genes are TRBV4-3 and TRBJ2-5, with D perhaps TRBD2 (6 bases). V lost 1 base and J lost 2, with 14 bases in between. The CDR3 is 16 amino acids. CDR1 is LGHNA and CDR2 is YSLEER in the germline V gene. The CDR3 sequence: CASSQVGGWGQETQYF. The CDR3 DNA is TGCGCCAGCAGCCAAGTGGGGGGATGGGGGCAAGAGACCCAGTACTTC.

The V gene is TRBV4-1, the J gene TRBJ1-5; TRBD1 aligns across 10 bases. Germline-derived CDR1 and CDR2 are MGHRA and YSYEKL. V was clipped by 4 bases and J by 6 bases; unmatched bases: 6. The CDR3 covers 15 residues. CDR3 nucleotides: TGCGCCAGCAGCCCGACAGGGGGCGAGACTCAGCCCCAGCATTTT. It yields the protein CASSPTGGETQPQHF.

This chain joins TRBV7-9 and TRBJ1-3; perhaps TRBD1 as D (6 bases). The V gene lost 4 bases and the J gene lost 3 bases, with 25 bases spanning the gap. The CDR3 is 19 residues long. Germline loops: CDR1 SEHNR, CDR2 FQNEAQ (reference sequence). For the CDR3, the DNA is TGTGCCAGCAGCTCACTTGCCCAAACAGGGTTGGGATTTGGAAACACCATATATTTT. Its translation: CASSSLAQTGLGFGNTIYF.

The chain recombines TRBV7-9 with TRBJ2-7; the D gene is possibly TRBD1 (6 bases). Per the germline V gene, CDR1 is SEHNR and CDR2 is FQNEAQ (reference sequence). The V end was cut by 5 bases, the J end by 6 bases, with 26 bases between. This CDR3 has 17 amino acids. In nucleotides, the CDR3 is TGTGCCAGCAGCCCCGAAGGGGGTAGGTGGCAGGTGAGCGAGCAGTACTTC. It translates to CASSPEGGRWQVSEQYF.

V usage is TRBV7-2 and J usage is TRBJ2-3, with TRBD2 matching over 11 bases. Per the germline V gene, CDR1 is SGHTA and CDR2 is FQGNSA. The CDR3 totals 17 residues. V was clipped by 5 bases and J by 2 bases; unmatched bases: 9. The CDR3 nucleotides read TGTGCCAGCAGCAAACAGATGACTAGCGGGGACACAGATACGCAGTATTTT. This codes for CASSKQMTSGDTDTQYF.

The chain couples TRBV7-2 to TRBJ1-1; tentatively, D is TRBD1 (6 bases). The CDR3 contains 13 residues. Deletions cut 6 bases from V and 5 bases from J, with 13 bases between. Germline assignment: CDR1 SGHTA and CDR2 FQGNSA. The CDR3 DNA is TGTGCCAGCAGATGGGGGAGGGGGACTGAAGCTTTCTTT. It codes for CASRWGRGTEAFF.

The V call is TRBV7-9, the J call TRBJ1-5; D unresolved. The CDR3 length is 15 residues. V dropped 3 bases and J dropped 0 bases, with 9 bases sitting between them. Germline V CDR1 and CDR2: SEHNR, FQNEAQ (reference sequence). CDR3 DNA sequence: TGTGCCAGCAGCTTGGGCGATTATAGCAATCAGCCCCAGCATTTT. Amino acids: CASSLGDYSNQPQHF.

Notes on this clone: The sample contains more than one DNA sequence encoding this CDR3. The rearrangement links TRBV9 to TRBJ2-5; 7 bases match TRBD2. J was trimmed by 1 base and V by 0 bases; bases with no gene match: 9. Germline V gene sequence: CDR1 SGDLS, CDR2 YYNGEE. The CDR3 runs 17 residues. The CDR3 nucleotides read TGTGCCAGCAGCGTAGCGCCAGCGGGGTCCCTCCAAGAGACCCAGTACTTC. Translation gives CASSVAPAGSLQETQYF.

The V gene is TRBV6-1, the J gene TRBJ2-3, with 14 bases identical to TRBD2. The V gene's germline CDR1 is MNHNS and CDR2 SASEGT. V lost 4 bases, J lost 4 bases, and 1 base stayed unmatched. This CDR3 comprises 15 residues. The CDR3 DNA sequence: TGTGCCAGCAGTGGACTAGCGGGGGGGCCAGATACGCAGTATTTT. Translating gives CASSGLAGGPDTQYF.

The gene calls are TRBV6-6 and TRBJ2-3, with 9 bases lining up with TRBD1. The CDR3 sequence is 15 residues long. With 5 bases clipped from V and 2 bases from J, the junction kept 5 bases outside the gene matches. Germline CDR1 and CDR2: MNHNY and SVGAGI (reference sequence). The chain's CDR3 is CASSRDRDSTDTQYF. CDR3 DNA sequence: TGTGCCAGCAGTCGGGACAGGGACTCCACAGATACGCAGTATTTT.

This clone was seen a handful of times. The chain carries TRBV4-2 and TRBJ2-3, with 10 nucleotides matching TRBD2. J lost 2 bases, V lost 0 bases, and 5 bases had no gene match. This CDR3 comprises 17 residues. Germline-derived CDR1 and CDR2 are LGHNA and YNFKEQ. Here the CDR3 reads CASSQETSGVLTDTQYF. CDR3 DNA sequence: TGTGCCAGCAGCCAAGAAACTAGCGGGGTACTCACAGATACGCAGTATTTT.

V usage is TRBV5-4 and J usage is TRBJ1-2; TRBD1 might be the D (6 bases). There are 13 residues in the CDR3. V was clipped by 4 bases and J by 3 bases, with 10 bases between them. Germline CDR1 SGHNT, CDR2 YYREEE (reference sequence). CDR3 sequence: CASSRTDYYGYTF. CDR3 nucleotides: TGTGCCAGCAGCCGGACAGATTACTATGGCTACACCTTC.

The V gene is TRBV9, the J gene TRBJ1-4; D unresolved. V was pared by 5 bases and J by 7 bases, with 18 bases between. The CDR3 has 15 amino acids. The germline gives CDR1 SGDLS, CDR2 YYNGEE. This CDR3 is CASSRTNGRGEKLFF. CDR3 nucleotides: TGTGCCAGCAGTCGGACTAATGGGCGGGGTGAAAAACTGTTTTTT.

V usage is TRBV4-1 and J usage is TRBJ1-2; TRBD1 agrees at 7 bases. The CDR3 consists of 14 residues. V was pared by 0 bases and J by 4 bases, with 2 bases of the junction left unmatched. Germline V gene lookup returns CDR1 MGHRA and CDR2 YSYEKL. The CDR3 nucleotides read TGCGCCAGCAGCCAAGAGACAGGGCTCTATGGCTACACCTTC. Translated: CASSQETGLYGYTF.

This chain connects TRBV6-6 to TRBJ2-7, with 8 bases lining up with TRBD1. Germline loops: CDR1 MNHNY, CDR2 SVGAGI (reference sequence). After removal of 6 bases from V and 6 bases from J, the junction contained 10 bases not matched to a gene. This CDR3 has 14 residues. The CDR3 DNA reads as TGTGCCAGCAGGGACAGGGCCCGTCGTGCCGAGCAGTACTTC. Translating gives CASRDRARRAEQYF.

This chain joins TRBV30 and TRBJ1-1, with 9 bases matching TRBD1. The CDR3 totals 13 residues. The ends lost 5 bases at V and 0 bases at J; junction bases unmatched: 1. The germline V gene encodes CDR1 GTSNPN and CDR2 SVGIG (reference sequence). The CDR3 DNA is TGTGCCTGGGGGACAGGGATGAACACTGAAGCTTTCTTT. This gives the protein CAWGTGMNTEAFF.

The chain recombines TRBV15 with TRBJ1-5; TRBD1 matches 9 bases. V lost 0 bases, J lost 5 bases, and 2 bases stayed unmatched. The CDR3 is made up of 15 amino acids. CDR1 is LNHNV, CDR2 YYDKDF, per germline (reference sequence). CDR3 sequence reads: CATSREDRGYQPQHF. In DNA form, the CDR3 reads TGTGCCACCAGCAGAGAGGACAGGGGTTATCAGCCCCAGCATTTT.

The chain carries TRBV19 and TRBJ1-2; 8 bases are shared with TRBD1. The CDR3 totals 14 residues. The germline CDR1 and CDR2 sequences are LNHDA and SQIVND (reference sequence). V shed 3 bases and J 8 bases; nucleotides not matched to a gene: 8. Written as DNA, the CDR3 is TGTGCCAGTAGTATTCCTCAGGGGGCGTACGGCTACACCTTC. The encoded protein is CASSIPQGAYGYTF. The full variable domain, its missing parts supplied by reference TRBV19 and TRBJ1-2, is DGGITQSPKYLFRKEGQNVTLSCEQNLNHDAMYWYRQDPGQGLRLIYYSQIVNDFQKGDIAEGYSVSREKKESFPLTVTSAQKNPTAFYLCASSIPQGAYGYTFGSGTRLTVV.

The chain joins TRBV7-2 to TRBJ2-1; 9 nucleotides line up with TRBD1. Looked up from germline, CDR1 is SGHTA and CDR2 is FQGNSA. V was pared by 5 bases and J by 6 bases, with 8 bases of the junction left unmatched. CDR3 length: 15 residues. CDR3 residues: CASSPGTGIVNEQFF. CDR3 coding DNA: TGTGCCAGCAGCCCCGGGACAGGGATCGTCAATGAGCAGTTCTTC.

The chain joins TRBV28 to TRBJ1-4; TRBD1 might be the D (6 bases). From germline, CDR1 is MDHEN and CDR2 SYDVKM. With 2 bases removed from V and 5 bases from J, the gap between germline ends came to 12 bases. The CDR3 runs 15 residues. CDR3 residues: CASSLRAGANEKLFF. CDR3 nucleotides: TGTGCCAGCAGTTTAAGGGCAGGGGCGAATGAAAAACTGTTTTTT.